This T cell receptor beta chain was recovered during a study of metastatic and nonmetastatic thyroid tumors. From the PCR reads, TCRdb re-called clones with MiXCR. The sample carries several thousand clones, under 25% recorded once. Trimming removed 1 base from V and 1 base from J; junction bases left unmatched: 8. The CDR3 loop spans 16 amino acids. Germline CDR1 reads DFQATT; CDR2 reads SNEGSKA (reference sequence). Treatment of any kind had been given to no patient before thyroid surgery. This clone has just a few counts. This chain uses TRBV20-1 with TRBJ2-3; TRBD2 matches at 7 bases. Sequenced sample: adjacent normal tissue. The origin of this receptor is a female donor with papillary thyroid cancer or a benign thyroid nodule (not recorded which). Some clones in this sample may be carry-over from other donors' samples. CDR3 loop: CSARVEGREGTDTQYF. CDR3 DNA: TGCAGTGCTAGAGTTGAAGGGAGGGAGGGCACAGATACGCAGTATTTT.